This T cell receptor (beta chain) is drawn from a study of T-cell reconstitution after alpha-beta-depleted transplantation in children (dated by TCRdb to the mid-2010s). Regarding the research as a whole: T-cell immune reconstitution after TCRalphabeta/CD19-depleted allogeneic hematopoietic cell transplantation in children was quantitatively tracked in the study by means of TCR repertoire profiling.

Per the publication, the treatment or condition label means: allogeneic hematopoietic cell transplantation with graft depleted of TCRalphabeta T cells and CD19 B cells. TCRalphabeta/CD19-depleted allogeneic hematopoietic cell grafts were given to the transplant recipients, all of whom were children. This clonotype was counted once. Its cognate antigen has yet to be identified. Per-nucleotide qualities are absent, and no much larger clonotype sits a single base away. Single-read evidence is weak. The paper as a whole reports these results and caveats: The frequencies of hyperexpanded clones fell over the following months, and after one year, T-cell counts and TCRbeta diversity were mostly attributed to newly produced T cells. In some patients, high TCRbeta diversity at day 60 was attributed to recipient T cells and intrathymic progenitors that had survived conditioning. The apparently early alphabetaT-cell count recovery about two months after transplant was reportedly dependent on only several hundred rapidly expanded clones derived from non-depleted graft cells.

To prepare the library, PCR was applied. Sequencing used an Illumina HiSeq 2500. To normalize quantification of the TCRbeta repertoire, the TCR libraries were built with molecular barcoding that relied on unique molecular identifiers. The raw public data were reprocessed by TCRdb itself: fastp quality trimming at Q25, MiXCR clonotype calling, in-frame beta chains only. Every CDR3 protein is listed once, alongside the most common genes and DNA of its rows. In this sample the table shows 100,000 or so distinct CDR3 sequences, around 15% of which occur a single time. Together, the top ten hold 20% of the sample. The source is a male patient under 10 years old who had a stem cell transplant for acute lymphoblastic leukemia, so the T cells may come from the graft donor. The input for sequencing was PBMCs, mostly from graft donor cells, taken 180 days after TCRalphabeta/CD19-depleted stem cell transplant.

The sequenced DNA: TGCGCCAGCAGCCAAGATCCCAACGGGGGGGTAAACACCGGGGAGCTGTTTTTT. This is translated as CASSQDPNGGVNTGELFF. The chain links TRBV4-3 with TRBJ2-2; TRBD2 agrees with 8 junctional bases. Including cysteine and phenylalanine, the CDR3 has 18 amino acids. Only the CDR3 region is kept as DNA, spanning 54 bases read in frame from base 1. After removal of 0 bases from V and 2 bases from J, the junction retains 8 bases not matched to a gene. Looking up the germline V gene yields CDR1 LGHNA and CDR2 YSLEER.